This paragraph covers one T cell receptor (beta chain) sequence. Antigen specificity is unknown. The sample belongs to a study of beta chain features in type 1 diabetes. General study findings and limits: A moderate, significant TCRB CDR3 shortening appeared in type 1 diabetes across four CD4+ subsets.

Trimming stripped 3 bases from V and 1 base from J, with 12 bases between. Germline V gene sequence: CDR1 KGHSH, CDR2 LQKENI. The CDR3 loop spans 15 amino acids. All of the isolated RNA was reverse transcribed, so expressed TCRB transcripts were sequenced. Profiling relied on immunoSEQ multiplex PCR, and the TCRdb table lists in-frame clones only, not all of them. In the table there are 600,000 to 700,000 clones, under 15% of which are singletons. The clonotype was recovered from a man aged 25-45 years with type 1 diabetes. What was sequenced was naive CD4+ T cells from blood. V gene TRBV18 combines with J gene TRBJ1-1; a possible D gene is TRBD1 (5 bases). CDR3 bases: TGTGCCAGCTCACCGTCCGCAGGGACGAACACTGAAGCTTTCTTT. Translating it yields CASSPSAGTNTEAFF.